This is a list of T cell receptor beta chains from one sample in a study of blood T cell repertoires in COVID-19. Profiled with immunoSEQ multiplex PCR; TCRdb holds only in-frame clones, not every one. In the table there are 360,000 or so clones, 85% to 90% of which are singletons. Sequencing used PBMCs or T cells enriched from blood (not recorded which). The source of these receptors is a woman between 25 and 40 years old who had recovered from COVID-19. Each CDR3 is given with its conserved first and last residue. D genes are given only for firm matches. Expanded clones get a size class; other rows say once, few or many, or leave the size out.

>TRBJ2-1|TRBD2|NA|TRBV7-3
CASSPGGSEQFF
TGTGCCAGCAGCCCGGGGGGGTCTGAGCAGTTCTTC
>TRBJ2-7|NA|once|TRBV6-6
CASNGHLDNEQYF
TGTGCCAGCAACGGACACCTAGATAACGAGCAGTACTTC
>TRBJ2-4|NA|NA|TRBV29-1
CSVPDQYSQGNIQYF
TGCAGCGTTCCGGATCAGTACAGCCAGGGAAACATTCAGTACTTC
>TRBJ1-2|NA|NA|TRBV7-3
CASSTGPDDPYHTF
TGTGCCAGCAGTACAGGCCCGGATGACCCTTACCACACCTTC
>TRBJ1-1|NA|NA|TRBV12-5
CASGSWRMNTEAFF
TGTGCTAGTGGGTCCTGGAGGATGAACACTGAAGCTTTCTTT
>TRBJ1-2|TRBD1|NA|TRBV12-5
CASGSDLLGTGSRGYTF
TGTGCTAGTGGTTCAGACCTCCTTGGGACAGGCTCCCGTGGCTACACCTTC
>TRBJ2-7|NA|NA|TRBV10-3
CAISEGHEQYF
TGTGCCATCAGTGAGGGCCACGAGCAGTACTTC
>TRBJ2-7|NA|NA|TRBV30
CAWSSAERATYEQYF
TGTGCCTGGAGCTCTGCTGAGCGGGCTACCTACGAGCAGTACTTC
>TRBJ1-2|NA|NA|TRBV6-5
CASSRGDVGYGYTF
TGTGCCAGCAGTCGGGGGGATGTTGGCTATGGCTACACCTTC
>TRBJ2-1|TRBD2|NA|TRBV2
CASSETSGFLGDEQFF
TGTGCCAGCAGTGAGACTAGCGGGTTTTTGGGAGATGAGCAGTTCTTC
>TRBJ2-3|TRBD2|NA|TRBV5-1
CASSAGRTSLSTDTQYF
TGCGCCAGCAGCGCCGGGAGGACTAGTCTTAGCACAGATACGCAGTATTTT
>TRBJ1-6|NA|NA|TRBV30
CAWSGSTGNSPLHF
TGTGCCTGGAGTGGGTCGACGGGGAATTCACCCCTCCACTTT
>TRBJ1-1|TRBD1|NA|TRBV13
CASSRDRGQLNTEAFF
TGTGCCAGCAGCAGGGACAGGGGGCAGTTGAACACTGAAGCTTTCTTT
>TRBJ2-2|TRBD1|few|TRBV24-1
CATGSQGAVGELFF
TGTGCCACCGGATCACAGGGGGCGGTCGGGGAGCTGTTTTTT
>TRBJ1-6|NA|NA|TRBV12-5
CASGLGGSNSPLHF
TGTGCTAGTGGTCTTGGGGGGAGTAATTCACCCCTCCACTTT
>TRBJ1-1|TRBD1|NA|TRBV12-5
CASGLLQGATEAFF
TGTGCTAGTGGTTTGTTACAGGGGGCCACTGAAGCTTTCTTT
>TRBJ1-1|TRBD1|NA|TRBV30
CAWSPRDRGRFTEAFF
TGTGCCTGGAGTCCCCGGGACAGGGGGCGATTTACTGAAGCTTTCTTT
>TRBJ1-1|NA|NA|TRBV12-3/TRBV12-4
CASSPRIEAFF
TGTGCCAGCAGTCCCAGGATTGAAGCTTTCTTT
>TRBJ2-7|NA|NA|TRBV19
CASSLPQRGFIEQYF
TGTGCCAGTAGTCTACCTCAACGGGGGTTTATCGAGCAGTACTTC
>TRBJ2-1|NA|NA|TRBV29-1
CSVGTLYGNEQFF
TGCAGCGTTGGCACCCTTTACGGTAATGAGCAGTTCTTC
>TRBJ2-3|NA|few|TRBV6-1
CASSDAGSVTDTQYF
TGTGCCAGCAGTGACGCGGGATCCGTCACAGATACGCAGTATTTT
>TRBJ2-1|TRBD2|NA|TRBV29-1
CSVPTSGRGSEQFF
TGCAGCGTTCCGACTAGCGGGAGGGGTAGTGAGCAGTTCTTC
>TRBJ2-7|TRBD2|NA|TRBV6-5
CASSRGTSGKSEQYF
TGTGCCAGCAGCCGGGGGACTAGCGGGAAATCCGAGCAGTACTTC
>TRBJ2-7|NA|NA|TRBV2
CASSVNYEQYF
TGTGCCAGCAGTGTTAACTACGAGCAGTACTTC
>TRBJ1-3|NA|NA|TRBV10-3
CAIRGGAGNTIYF
TGTGCCATCAGGGGGGGGGCTGGAAACACCATATATTTT
>TRBJ2-1|TRBD2|NA|TRBV6-5
CASSSQAGGHMNEQFF
TGTGCCAGCAGTTCTCAGGCGGGGGGGCACATGAATGAGCAGTTCTTC
>TRBJ1-5|TRBD1|NA|TRBV30
CAWSVARTGGHQPQHF
TGTGCCTGGAGTGTCGCCCGGACAGGGGGCCATCAGCCCCAGCATTTT
>TRBJ1-2|TRBD1|NA|TRBV30
CAWSAQGRYGYTF
TGTGCCTGGAGCGCACAGGGGAGATATGGCTACACCTTC
>TRBJ2-5|TRBD2|NA|TRBV7-9
CASSLVTSGPQETQYF
TGTGCCAGCAGCTTAGTGACTAGCGGACCCCAAGAGACCCAGTACTTC
>TRBJ1-2|NA|NA|TRBV12-5
CASSGGEHYGYTF
TGTGCTAGCTCCGGAGGGGAACACTATGGCTACACCTTC
>TRBJ2-2|TRBD1|NA|TRBV2
CASSGQGSGELFF
TGTGCCAGCAGTGGACAGGGGTCCGGGGAGCTGTTTTTT
>TRBJ1-3|TRBD1|NA|TRBV5-1
CASSSGNWDRGGNTIYF
TGCGCCAGCAGCTCTGGGAATTGGGACAGAGGTGGAAACACCATATATTTT
>TRBJ1-3|NA|NA|TRBV30
CAWSVYGGNTIYF
TGTGCCTGGAGTGTTTACGGTGGAAACACCATATATTTT
>TRBJ2-1|TRBD2|NA|TRBV5-1
CATGGLADHSYNEQFF
TGCGCCACCGGTGGACTAGCGGACCACTCCTACAATGAGCAGTTCTTC
>TRBJ2-4|NA|NA|TRBV11-3
CASSLGKGRAF
TGTGCCAGCAGCTTAGGAAAGGGCAGGGCCTTC
>TRBJ1-5|NA|NA|TRBV19
CASSTRAAWGQPQHF
TGTGCCAGTAGTACGAGGGCCGCCTGGGGTCAGCCCCAGCATTTT
>TRBJ1-4|NA|NA|TRBV9
CASSVQGSANEKLFF
TGTGCCAGCAGCGTGCAGGGGTCGGCTAATGAAAAACTGTTTTTT
>TRBJ2-2|NA|NA|TRBV14
CASSQAGWNTGELFF
TGTGCCAGCAGCCAGGCAGGGTGGAACACCGGGGAGCTGTTTTTT
>TRBJ2-7|NA|NA|TRBV29-1
CSAGGRYEQYF
TGCAGCGCCGGAGGACGATACGAGCAGTACTTC
>TRBJ2-7|TRBD1|NA|TRBV19
CASSMRGGPSYEQYF
TGTGCCAGTAGTATGAGAGGGGGCCCCTCCTACGAGCAGTACTTC
>TRBJ1-2|NA|NA|TRBV10-3
CAIRMTMLNYGYTF
TGTGCCATCAGGATGACAATGCTTAACTATGGCTACACCTTC
>TRBJ1-1|NA|NA|TRBV2
CASSLRLVNTEAFF
TGTGCCAGCAGTCTCAGACTTGTGAACACTGAAGCTTTCTTT
>TRBJ1-4|NA|NA|TRBV2
CASNGLDEKLFF
TGTGCCAGCAACGGGTTGGATGAAAAACTGTTTTTT
>TRBJ1-2|NA|NA|TRBV4-2
CASSQDRGTSNYGYTF
TGTGCCAGCAGCCAAGATCGGGGGACGAGTAACTATGGCTACACCTTC
>TRBJ1-6|NA|once|TRBV24-1
CATSGGQGNSPLHF
TGTGCCACCAGTGGTGGGCAGGGCAATTCACCCCTCCACTTT
>TRBJ2-4|TRBD1|NA|TRBV5-1
CASSDGTGVAKNIQYF
TGCGCCAGCAGCGACGGGACAGGAGTAGCCAAAAACATTCAGTACTTC